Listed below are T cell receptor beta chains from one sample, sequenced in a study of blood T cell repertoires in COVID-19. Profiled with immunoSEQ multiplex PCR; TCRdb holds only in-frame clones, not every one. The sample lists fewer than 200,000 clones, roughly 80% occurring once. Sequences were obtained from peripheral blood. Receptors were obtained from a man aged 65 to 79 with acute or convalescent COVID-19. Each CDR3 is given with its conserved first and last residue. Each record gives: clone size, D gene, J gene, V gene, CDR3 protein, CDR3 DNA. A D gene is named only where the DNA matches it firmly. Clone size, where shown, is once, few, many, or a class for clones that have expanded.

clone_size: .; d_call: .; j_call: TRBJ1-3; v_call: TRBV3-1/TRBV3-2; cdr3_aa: CASSPIREENTIYF; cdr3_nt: TGTGCCAGCAGCCCAATCAGGGAGGAAAACACCATATATTTT
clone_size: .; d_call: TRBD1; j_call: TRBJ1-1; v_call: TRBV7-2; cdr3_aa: CASSTTGRKGTEAFF; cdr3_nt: TGTGCCAGCAGCACGACAGGGAGGAAGGGGACTGAAGCTTTCTTT
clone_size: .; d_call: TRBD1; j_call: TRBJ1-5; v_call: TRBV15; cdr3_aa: CATSGWLGQGVNQPQHF; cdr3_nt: TGTGCCACCAGCGGATGGCTGGGACAGGGGGTCAATCAGCCCCAGCATTTT
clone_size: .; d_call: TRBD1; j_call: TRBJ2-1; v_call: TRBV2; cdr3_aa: CASRRTGGQGEQFF; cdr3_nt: TGTGCCAGCAGGAGGACAGGGGGGCAAGGGGAGCAGTTCTTC
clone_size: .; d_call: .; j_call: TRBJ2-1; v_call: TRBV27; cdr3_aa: CASSSSGLEQFF; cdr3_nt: .
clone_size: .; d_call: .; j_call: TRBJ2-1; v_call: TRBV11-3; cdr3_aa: CASSLAEGSYNEQFF; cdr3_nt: TGTGCCAGCAGCTTAGCGGAGGGCAGCTACAATGAGCAGTTCTTC
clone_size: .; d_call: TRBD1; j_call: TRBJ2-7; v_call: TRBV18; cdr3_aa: CASSPGSGGGGYEQYF; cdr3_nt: TGTGCCAGCTCCCCTGGGTCAGGGGGCGGTGGCTACGAGCAGTACTTC
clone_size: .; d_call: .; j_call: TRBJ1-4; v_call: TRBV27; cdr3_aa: CASRPTVSGVTNEKLFF; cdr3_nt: TGTGCCAGCAGACCTACAGTATCAGGGGTAACTAATGAAAAACTGTTTTTT
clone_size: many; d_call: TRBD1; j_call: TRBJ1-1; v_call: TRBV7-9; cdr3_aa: CASSLTGGAPEAFF; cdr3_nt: TGTGCCAGCTCCTTGACAGGGGGAGCGCCTGAAGCTTTCTTT
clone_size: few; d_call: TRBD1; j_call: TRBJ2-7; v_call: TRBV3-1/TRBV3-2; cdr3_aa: CASSPGTGFGEQYF; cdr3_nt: TGTGCCAGCAGCCCCGGGACAGGGTTTGGCGAGCAGTACTTC